This T cell receptor beta chain stems from a study of identifying expanded T cells in peripheral blood. TCRdb keeps only in-frame clones here, not all; method: immunoSEQ multiplex PCR. The sample has just over 90,000 clones, roughly 90% seen once. V was shortened by 1 base and J by 4 bases, with 21 bases between the two germline ends. From germline, CDR1 is GTSNPN and CDR2 SVGIG (reference sequence). There are 17 residues in the CDR3. V and J are TRBV30 and TRBJ2-3; D may be TRBD2 (5 bases). Sequencing used blood. The clonotype was recovered from a person aged 18 to 70 in good health. The CDR3 nucleotides are TGTGCCTGGAGTGGTACAAAACTAGTTCACTCCGCAGATACGCAGTATTTT. Amino acids: CAWSGTKLVHSADTQYF.